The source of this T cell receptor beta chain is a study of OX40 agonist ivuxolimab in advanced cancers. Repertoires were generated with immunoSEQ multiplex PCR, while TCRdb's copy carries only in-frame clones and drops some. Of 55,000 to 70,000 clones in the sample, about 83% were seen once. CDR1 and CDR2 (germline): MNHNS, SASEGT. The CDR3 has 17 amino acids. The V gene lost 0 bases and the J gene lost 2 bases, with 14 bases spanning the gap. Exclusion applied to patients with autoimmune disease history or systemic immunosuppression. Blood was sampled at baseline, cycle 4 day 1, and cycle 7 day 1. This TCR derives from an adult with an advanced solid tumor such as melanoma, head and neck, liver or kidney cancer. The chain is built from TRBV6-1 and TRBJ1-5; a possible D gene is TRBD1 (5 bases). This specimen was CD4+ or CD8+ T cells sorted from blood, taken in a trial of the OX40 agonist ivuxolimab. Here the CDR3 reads CASSEALGGSGNQPQHF. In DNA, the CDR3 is TGTGCCAGCAGTGAAGCGCTGGGGGGAAGTGGCAATCAGCCCCAGCATTTT.